This T cell receptor beta chain comes out of a study of human T cells and chemical hapten exposure. TCRdb reprocessed the RACE reads via MiXCR and lists one record per CDR3 protein. The sample lists around 45,000 distinct CDR3 sequences; roughly 4.5% were seen once. This clonotype was seen many times. V lost 5 bases to trimming and J lost 0 bases, with 15 bases between them. Per the germline V gene, CDR1 is DFQATT and CDR2 is SNEGSKA (reference sequence). The CDR3 totals 15 residues. Time point meaning: healthy volunteer bleed at 2 weeks. Unfractionated whole blood served as the source for total RNA extraction.

This clonotype was sampled from a human donor in good health. Some clones in this sample may be carry-over from other donors' samples. Sequenced input: whole blood. This chain connects TRBV20-1 to TRBJ2-3, with D maybe TRBD2 (6 bases). CDR3 in amino acids: CSADGTYRSTDTQYF. As DNA, the CDR3 is TGCAGTGCTGACGGGACTTACAGGAGCACAGATACGCAGTATTTT.